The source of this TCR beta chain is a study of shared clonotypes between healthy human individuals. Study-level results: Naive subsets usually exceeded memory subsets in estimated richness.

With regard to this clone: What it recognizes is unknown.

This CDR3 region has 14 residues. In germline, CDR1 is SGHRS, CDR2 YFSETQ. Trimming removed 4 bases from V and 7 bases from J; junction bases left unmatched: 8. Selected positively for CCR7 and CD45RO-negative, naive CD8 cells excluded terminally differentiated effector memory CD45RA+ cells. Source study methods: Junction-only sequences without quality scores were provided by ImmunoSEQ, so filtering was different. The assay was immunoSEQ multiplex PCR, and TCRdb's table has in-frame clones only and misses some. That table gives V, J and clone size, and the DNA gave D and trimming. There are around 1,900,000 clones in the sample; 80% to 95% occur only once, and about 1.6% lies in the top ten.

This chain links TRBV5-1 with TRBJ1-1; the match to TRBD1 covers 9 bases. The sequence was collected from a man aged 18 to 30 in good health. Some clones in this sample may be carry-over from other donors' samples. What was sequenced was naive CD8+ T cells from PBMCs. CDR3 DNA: TGCGCCAGCAGCCCGGGACAGGGAAGTAGTGAAGCTTTCTTT. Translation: CASSPGQGSSEAFF.